This T cell receptor beta chain was sequenced in a study of T cells after yellow fever vaccination. Germline lookup yields CDR1 MNHEY and CDR2 SVGEGT. With 2 bases clipped from V and 0 bases from J, the junction kept 4 bases outside the gene matches. The CDR3 is 17 residues long. This clonotype was counted between two and nine times. A 5'RACE template-switching step, the method used to make TCR cDNA, added a universal primer site and UMIs. Using its own MiXCR run on the 5' RACE reads, TCRdb lists one record per CDR3 protein. The repertoire includes around 300,000 distinct CDR3 sequences, 10% to 15% of them detected once, and roughly 0.5% sits in the top ten.

The source material was CD4+ T cells sorted from PBMCs, sampled 45 days after the yellow fever booster vaccination. The rearrangement joins TRBV6-2 or TRBV6-3 to TRBJ2-7, with 13 bases identical to TRBD2. The source of this sequence is a man aged 30-40 years who received the YFV17D yellow fever vaccine. CDR3 region: CASSYRLAGGSSYEQYF. CDR3 DNA: TGTGCCAGCAGTTACCGACTAGCGGGAGGCAGCTCCTACGAGCAGTACTTC.